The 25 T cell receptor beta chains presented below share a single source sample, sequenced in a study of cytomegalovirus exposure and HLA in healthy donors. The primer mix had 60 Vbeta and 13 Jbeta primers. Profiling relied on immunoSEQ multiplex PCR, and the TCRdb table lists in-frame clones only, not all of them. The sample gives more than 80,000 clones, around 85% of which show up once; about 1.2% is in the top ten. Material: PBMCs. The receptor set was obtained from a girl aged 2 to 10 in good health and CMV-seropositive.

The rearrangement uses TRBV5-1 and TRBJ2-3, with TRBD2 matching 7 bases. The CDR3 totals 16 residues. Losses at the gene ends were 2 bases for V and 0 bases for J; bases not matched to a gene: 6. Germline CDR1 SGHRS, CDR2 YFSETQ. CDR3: CASSLLAGSSTDTQYF. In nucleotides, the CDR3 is TGCGCCAGCAGCTTATTAGCGGGTTCTAGCACAGATACGCAGTATTTT.

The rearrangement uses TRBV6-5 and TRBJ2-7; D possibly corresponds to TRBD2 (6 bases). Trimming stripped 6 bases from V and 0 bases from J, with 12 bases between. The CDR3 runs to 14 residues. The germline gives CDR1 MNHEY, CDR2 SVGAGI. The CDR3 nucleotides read TGTGCCAGCAGGGGGGGTTCGAGCTCCTACGAGCAGTACTTC. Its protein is CASRGGSSSYEQYF.

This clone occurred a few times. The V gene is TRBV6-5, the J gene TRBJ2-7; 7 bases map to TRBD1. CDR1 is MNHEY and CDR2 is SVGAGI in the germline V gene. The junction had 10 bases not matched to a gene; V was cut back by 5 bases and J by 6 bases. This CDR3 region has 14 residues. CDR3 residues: CASSPRDSLIEQYF. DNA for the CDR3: TGTGCCAGCAGTCCTCGGGACAGTTTGATCGAGCAGTACTTC.

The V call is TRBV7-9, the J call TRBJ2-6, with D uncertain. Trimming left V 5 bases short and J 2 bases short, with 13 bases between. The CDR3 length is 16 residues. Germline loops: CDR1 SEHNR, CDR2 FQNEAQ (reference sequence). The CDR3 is CASSGRDTAGANVLTF. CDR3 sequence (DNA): TGTGCCAGCAGCGGAAGAGACACCGCTGGGGCCAACGTCCTGACTTTC. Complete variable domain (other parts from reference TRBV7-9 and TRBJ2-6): DTGVSQNPRHKITKRGQNVTFRCDPISEHNRLYWYRQTLGQGPEFLTYFQNEAQLEKSRLLSDRFSAERPKGSFSTLEIQRTEQGDSAMYLCASSGRDTAGANVLTFGAGSRLTVL.

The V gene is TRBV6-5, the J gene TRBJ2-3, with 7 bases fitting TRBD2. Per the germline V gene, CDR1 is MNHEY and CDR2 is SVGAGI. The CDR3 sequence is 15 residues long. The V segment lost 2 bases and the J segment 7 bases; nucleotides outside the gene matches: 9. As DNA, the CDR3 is TGTGCCAGCAGTTACGGGGGGGACCTCGTGAATACGCAGTATTTT. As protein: CASSYGGDLVNTQYF.

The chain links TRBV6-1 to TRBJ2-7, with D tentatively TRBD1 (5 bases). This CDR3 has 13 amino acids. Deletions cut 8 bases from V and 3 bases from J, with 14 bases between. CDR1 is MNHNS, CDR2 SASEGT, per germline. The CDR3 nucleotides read TGTGCCAGCGGGGCAGGGCCTGTCTACGAGCAGTACTTC. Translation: CASGAGPVYEQYF.

The CDR3 protein is CASSFGGGYNQPQHF. Here the CDR3 DNA reads TGTGCCAGCAGTTTTGGGGGGGGATACAATCAGCCCCAGCATTTT. This rearrangement joins TRBV28 to TRBJ1-5, with TRBD1 as a possible D gene (5 bases). CDR3 length: 15 residues. V was cut by 3 bases and J by 3 bases, with 12 bases left in between. Germline-derived CDR1 and CDR2 are MDHEN and SYDVKM.

The CDR3: CASSYSPGQPQHF. The DNA of the CDR3 is TGTGCCAGCAGTTACTCGCCCGGGCAGCCCCAGCATTTT. V is TRBV6-5 and J is TRBJ1-5; D not certain. Trimming left V 0 bases short and J 7 bases short, with 7 bases between. Germline values: CDR1 MNHEY, CDR2 SVGAGI. The CDR3 loop spans 13 amino acids.

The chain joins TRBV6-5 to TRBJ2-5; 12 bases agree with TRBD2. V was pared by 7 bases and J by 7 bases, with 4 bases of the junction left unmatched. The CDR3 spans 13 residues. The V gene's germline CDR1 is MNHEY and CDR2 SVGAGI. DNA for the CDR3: TGTGCCAGCACGGCTAGCGGGAGGGGGACCCAGTACTTC. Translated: CASTASGRGTQYF.

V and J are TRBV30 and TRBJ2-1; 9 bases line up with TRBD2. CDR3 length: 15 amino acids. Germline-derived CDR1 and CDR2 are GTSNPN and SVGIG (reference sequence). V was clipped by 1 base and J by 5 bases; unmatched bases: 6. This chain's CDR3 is CAWSALGLANNEQFF. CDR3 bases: TGTGCCTGGAGTGCGTTGGGACTAGCCAACAATGAGCAGTTCTTC.

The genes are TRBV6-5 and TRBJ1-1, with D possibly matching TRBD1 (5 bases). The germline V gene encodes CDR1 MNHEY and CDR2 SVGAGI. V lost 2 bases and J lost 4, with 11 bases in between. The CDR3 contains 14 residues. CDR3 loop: CASSYGFGATEAFF. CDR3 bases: TGTGCCAGCAGTTACGGGTTTGGGGCCACTGAAGCTTTCTTT.

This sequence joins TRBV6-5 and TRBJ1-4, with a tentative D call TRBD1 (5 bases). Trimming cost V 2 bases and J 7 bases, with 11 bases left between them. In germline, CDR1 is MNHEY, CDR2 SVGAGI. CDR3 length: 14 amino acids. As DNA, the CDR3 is TGTGCCAGCAGTTACGGTAGGGGCCGTGAAAAACTGTTTTTT. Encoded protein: CASSYGRGREKLFF.

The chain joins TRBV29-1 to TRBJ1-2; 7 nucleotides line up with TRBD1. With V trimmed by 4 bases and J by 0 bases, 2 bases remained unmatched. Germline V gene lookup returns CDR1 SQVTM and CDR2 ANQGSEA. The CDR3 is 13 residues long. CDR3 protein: CSVGGTANYGYTF. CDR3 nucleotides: TGCAGCGTTGGAGGGACAGCTAACTATGGCTACACCTTC.

DNA of the CDR3: TGCGCCAGCAGCTGGACAGGGGGTACTGAAGCTTTCTTT. Translated, it gives CASSWTGGTEAFF. This chain joins TRBV5-1 and TRBJ1-1; 10 positions match TRBD1. This CDR3 contains 13 residues. The V segment lost 3 bases and the J segment 5 bases; nucleotides outside the gene matches: 1. Per germline, CDR1 SGHRS and CDR2 YFSETQ.

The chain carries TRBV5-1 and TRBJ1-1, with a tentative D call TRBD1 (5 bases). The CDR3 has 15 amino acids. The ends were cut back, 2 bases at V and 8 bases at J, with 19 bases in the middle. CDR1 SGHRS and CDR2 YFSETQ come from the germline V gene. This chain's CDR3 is CASSFLNLQEEEAFF. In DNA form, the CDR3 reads TGCGCCAGCAGCTTCCTCAATCTACAGGAAGAAGAAGCTTTCTTT.

The CDR3: CASSLSPTGRGTEAFF. CDR3 coding DNA: TGTGCCAGCAGTTTATCCCCTACGGGGAGGGGGACTGAAGCTTTCTTT. The chain has TRBV27 and TRBJ1-1; D might be TRBD1 (6 bases). Germline CDR1 MNHEY, CDR2 SMNVEV (reference sequence). The CDR3 runs to 16 residues. V lost 0 bases and J lost 5, with 16 bases in between.

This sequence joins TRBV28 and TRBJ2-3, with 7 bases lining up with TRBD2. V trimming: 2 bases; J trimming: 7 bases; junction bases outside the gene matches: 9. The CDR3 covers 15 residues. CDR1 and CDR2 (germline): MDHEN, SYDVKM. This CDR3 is CASSLGGSSLNTQYF. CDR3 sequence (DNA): TGTGCCAGCAGTTTAGGCGGGAGTTCTCTCAATACGCAGTATTTT.

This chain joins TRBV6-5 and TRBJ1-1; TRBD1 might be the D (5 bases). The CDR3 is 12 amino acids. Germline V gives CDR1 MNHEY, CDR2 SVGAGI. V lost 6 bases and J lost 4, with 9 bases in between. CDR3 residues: CASRQGGTEAFF. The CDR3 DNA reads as TGTGCCAGCAGGCAGGGTGGCACTGAAGCTTTCTTT.

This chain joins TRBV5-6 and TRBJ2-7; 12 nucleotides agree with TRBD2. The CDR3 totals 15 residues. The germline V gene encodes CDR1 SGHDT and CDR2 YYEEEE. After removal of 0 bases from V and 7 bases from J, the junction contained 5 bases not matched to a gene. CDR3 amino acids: CASSLGLAGEGEQYF. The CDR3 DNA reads TGTGCCAGCAGCTTGGGACTAGCGGGAGAAGGGGAGCAGTACTTC.

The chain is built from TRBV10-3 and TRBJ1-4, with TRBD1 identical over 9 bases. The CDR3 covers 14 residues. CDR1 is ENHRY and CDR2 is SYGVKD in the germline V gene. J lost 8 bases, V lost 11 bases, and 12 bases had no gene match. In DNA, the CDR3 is TGTGCCTCCCGGGACAGGGAAGGAGAGGAAAAACTGTTTTTT. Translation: CASRDREGEEKLFF.

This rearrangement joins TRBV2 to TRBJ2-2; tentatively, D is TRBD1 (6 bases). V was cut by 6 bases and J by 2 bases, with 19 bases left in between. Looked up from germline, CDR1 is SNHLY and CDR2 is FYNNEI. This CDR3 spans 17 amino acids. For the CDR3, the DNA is TGTGCCAGCAGAGGGGGACCGGGATCTATTAACACCGGGGAGCTGTTTTTT. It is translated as CASRGGPGSINTGELFF.

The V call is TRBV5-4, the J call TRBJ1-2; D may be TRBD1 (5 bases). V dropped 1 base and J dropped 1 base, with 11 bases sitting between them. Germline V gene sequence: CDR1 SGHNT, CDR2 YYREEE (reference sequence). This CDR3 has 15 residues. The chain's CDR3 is CASSLTGDSNYGYTF. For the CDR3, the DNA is TGTGCCAGCAGCTTGACAGGAGACAGTAACTATGGCTACACCTTC.

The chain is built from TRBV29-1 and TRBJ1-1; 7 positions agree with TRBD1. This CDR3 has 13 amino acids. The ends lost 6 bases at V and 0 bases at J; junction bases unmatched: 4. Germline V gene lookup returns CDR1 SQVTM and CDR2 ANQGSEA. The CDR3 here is CSVTGTVNTEAFF. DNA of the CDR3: TGCAGCGTAACAGGGACAGTGAACACTGAAGCTTTCTTT.

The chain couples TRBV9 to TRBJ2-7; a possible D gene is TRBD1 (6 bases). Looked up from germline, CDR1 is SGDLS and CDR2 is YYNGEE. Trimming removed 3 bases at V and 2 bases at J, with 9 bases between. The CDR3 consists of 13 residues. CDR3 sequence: CASSAGEPYEQYF. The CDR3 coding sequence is TGTGCCAGCAGCGCAGGGGAACCCTACGAGCAGTACTTC.

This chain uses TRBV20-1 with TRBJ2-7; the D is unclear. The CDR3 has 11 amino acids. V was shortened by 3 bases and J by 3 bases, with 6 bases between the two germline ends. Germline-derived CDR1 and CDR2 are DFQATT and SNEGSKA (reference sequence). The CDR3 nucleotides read TGCAGTGCTAGTCCCAGCTACGAGCAGTACTTC. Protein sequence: CSASPSYEQYF.